This T cell receptor (beta chain) was documented in a study of control samples from healthy donors and cancer patients. Trimming shortened V by 3 bases and J by 5 bases, and 13 bases separated the two germline ends. This CDR3 has 14 residues. Germline CDR1 SGHRS, CDR2 YFSETQ. TCRdb's table, derived via immunoSEQ multiplex PCR, lists solely in-frame clones and lacks some. The sample shows about 160,000 clones, about 95% of them seen only once. This TCR was sampled from a man aged 55 to 70 with colorectal cancer. The V and J genes are TRBV5-1 and TRBJ2-3, with no clear D. Sequencing was done on a sample of PBMCs. The CDR3 reads CASSWASLGDTQYF. As DNA, the CDR3 is TGCGCCAGCAGCTGGGCTAGTTTGGGAGATACGCAGTATTTT.